The table lists the clone carrying this T cell receptor beta chain with many counts. This entry belongs to a study of Graves' ophthalmopathy and Graves' hyperthyroidism. Donors with ophthalmopathy: moderate-to-severe activity, CAS ≥3, NOSPECS ≥4, duration under 3 months. Trimming cost V 3 bases and J 1 base; bases outside gene matches: 3. Per the germline V gene, CDR1 is KGHDR and CDR2 is SFDVKD. The length of the CDR3 is 16 residues. From RNA, the CDR3 regions of TCR beta chains were amplified and sequenced. Second-round multiplex PCR came after first-round RT-PCR with HTBI primers. TCRdb reprocessed the multiplex PCR reads with MiXCR, giving one entry per CDR3 protein. This table has about 480,000 distinct CDR3 sequences, over 13% appearing once.

The material sequenced was blood. The sequence derives from a woman between 25 and 40 years old with Graves' ophthalmopathy. This chain links TRBV24-1 with TRBJ2-2; 8 positions match TRBD2. The CDR3 DNA is TGTGCCACCAGTGATGTTAGCGGGGAGAACACCGGGGAGCTGTTTTTT. It translates to CATSDVSGENTGELFF.